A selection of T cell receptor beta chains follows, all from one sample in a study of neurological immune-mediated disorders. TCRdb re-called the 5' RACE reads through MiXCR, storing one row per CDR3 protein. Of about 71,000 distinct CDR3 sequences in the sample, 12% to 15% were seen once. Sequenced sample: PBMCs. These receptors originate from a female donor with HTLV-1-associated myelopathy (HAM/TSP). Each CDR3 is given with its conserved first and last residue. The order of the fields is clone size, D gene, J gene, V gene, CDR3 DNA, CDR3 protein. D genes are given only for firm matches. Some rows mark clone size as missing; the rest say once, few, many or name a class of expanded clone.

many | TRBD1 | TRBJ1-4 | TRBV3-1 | TGTGCCAGCAGTCGTACAGGGGCCACTAATGAAAAACTGTTTTTT | CASSRTGATNEKLFF
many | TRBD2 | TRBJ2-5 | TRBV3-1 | TGTGCCAGCAGCTTCGGGGGGATCCCAGAGACCCAGTACTTC | CASSFGGIPETQYF
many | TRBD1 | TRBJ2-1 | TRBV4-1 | TGCGCCAGCAGCCAAGATCCTCAGGGGGCAGACGAGCAGTTCTTC | CASSQDPQGADEQFF
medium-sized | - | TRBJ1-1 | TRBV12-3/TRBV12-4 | TGTGCCAGCAGTTTACAGGGGATCACTGAAGCTTTCTTT | CASSLQGITEAFF
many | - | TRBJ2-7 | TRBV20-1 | TGCAGTGCTAGAGGCCCCCGAGTCGGGAGCCACTCCTACGAGCAGTACTTC | CSARGPRVGSHSYEQYF
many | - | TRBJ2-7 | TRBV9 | TGTGCCAGCAGCGTAGGTTTAAGTTCGGACTTCACTCCCCACGAGCAGTACTTC | CASSVGLSSDFTPHEQYF
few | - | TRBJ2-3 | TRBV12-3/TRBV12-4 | TGTGCCAGCAGCAGCGAATATACGCAGTATTTT | CASSSEYTQYF
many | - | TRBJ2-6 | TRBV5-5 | TGTGCCAGCAGCTTGGATCCTGGGGCCAACGTCCTGACTTTC | CASSLDPGANVLTF
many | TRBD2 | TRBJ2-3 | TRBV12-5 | TGTGCTAGTGGTCCGGACCCGGGGGGACGCATAGATACGCAGTATTTT | CASGPDPGGRIDTQYF
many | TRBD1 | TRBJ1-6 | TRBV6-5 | TGTGCCAGCAGTAGAGACAGGGTGGGTTCACCCCTCCACTTT | CASSRDRVGSPLHF
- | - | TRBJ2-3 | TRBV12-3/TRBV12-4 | TGTGCCAGCAGTCGAATCCGAGGAGGCCCGACAGATACGCAGTATTTT | CASSRIRGGPTDTQYF
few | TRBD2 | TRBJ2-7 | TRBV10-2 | TGCGCCAGCAGACCAGCGGGGGGGCCTTACGAGCAGTACTTC | CASRPAGGPYEQYF
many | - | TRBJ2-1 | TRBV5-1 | TGCGCCAGCAGCACCCAACCGGGGGACTCCTACAATGAGCAGTTCTTC | CASSTQPGDSYNEQFF
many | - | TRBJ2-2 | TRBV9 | TGTGCCAGCAGCGTAGATCTGAAGGGTGGAGCGCTCGGGGAGCTGTTTTTT | CASSVDLKGGALGELFF
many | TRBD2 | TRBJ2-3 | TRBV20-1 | TGCAGTGCACATCCCGCTAGCGGGGGGGAAGATACGCAGTATTTT | CSAHPASGGEDTQYF
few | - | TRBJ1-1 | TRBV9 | TGTGCCAGCAGCGTAGAGGCCAGGGGCCAGGGTGAAGCTTTCTTT | CASSVEARGQGEAFF
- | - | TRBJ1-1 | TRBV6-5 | TGTGCCAGCAGTTACCTGACAGGGAACACTGAAGCTTTCTTT | CASSYLTGNTEAFF
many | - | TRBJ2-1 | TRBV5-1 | TGCGCCAGCAGCTTGGTTCCGGGGCCGAGCTCCTACAATGAGCAGTTCTTC | CASSLVPGPSSYNEQFF
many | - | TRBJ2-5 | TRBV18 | TGTGCCAGGTCACCACGGCAGGGGACCCAAGAGACCCAGTACTTC | CARSPRQGTQETQYF
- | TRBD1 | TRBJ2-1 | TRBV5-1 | TGCGCCAGCAGCCTTATGGGACAGGGGAACAATGAGCAGTTCTTC | CASSLMGQGNNEQFF
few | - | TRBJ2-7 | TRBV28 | TGTGCCAGCAGTCCCTTGACAGATTCATCCTACGAGCAGTACTTC | CASSPLTDSSYEQYF
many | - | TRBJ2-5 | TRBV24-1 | TGTGCCACCAGAAGCCGGGGCGAGGGAGAGACCCAGTACTTC | CATRSRGEGETQYF
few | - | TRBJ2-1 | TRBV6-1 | TGTGCCAGCAGTGGACAAAGAGACAGGCGCTCCTACAATGAGCAGTTCTTC | CASSGQRDRRSYNEQFF
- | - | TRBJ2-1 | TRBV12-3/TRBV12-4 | TGTGCCAGCAGCGATTCCGGGACGGGGGAGTTCTTC | CASSDSGTGEFF
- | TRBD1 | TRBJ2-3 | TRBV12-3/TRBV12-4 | TGTGCCAGCAGTCGCGACAGGGCACGGGCAGATACACAGTATTTT | CASSRDRARADTQYF
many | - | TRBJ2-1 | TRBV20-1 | TGCAGTGCTTTCAACCAGGGTTTTATGGTGAATGAGCAGTTCTTC | CSAFNQGFMVNEQFF
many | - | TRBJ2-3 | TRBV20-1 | TGCAGTGCTAGAGGGCCCGGGACGTCTAGCACAGATACGCAGTATTTT | CSARGPGTSSTDTQYF
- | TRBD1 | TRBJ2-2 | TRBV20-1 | TGCAGTGCTTATAACCCGGGACAGAACACCGTGGATCTGTTTTTT | CSAYNPGQNTVDLFF
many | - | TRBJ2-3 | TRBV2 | TGTGCCAGCAGTGAGGGGGGGGCCCTTAGGCAGTATTTT | CASSEGGALRQYF
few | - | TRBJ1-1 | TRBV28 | TGTGCCAGCAGAACAGGGTCAAGTCCTGAAGCTTTCTTT | CASRTGSSPEAFF
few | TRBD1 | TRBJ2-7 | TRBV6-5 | TGTGCCAGCAGTTACGGACAGGCCCCCCTAGGGCAGTACTTC | CASSYGQAPLGQYF
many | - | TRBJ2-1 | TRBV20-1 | TGCAGTGCTAGACCAGTTCGTGGTTTCCAAGAGCAGTTCTTC | CSARPVRGFQEQFF
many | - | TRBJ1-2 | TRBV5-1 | TGCGCCAGCTCTAACGGGGGCGGAGGCTATGGCTACACCTTC | CASSNGGGGYGYTF
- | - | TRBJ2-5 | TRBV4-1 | TGCGCCAGCAGCCAAGTGTCGGGGGGCCCTCGAGAGACCCAGTACTTC | CASSQVSGGPRETQYF
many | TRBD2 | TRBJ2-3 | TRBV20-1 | TGCAGTGCTAGAGATTCTAGCGGGGGGCCCACAGATACGCAGTATTTT | CSARDSSGGPTDTQYF
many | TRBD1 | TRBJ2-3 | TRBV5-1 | TGCGCCAGCAGCTTTAACAGGGGTCGAGATACGCAGTATTTT | CASSFNRGRDTQYF
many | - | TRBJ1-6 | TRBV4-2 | TGTGCCAGCAGCCACGACTCGTCTCGCTCCTATAATTCACCCCTCCACTTT | CASSHDSSRSYNSPLHF
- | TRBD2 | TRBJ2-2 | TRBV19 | TGTGCCAGTAGTAAGACTAGCGGGGCCTATTCGAACACCGGGGAGCTGTTTTTT | CASSKTSGAYSNTGELFF
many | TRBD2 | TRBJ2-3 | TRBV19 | TGTGCCAGTTCAAGGGTTGGGATTGAAGGACTAGCAAGGTATTTT | CASSRVGIEGLARYF
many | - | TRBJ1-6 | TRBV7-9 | TGTGCCAGCAGCTTAGCTGGGGCTTCACCCCTCCACTTT | CASSLAGASPLHF
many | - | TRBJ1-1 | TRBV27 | TGTGCCAGCAGTGGGCCCGGGGGAAATAACACTGAAGCTTTCTTT | CASSGPGGNNTEAFF
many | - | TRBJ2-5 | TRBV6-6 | TGTGCCAGCAGTTCCACCGTACCGGAAGAGACCCAGTACTTC | CASSSTVPEETQYF
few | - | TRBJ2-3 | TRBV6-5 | TGTGCCAGCAGTTACTCGAGGACCCCCGCTATCTCTAGCACAGATACGCAGTATTTT | CASSYSRTPAISSTDTQYF
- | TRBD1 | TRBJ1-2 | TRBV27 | TGTGCCAGCAGACCAACAGGGGGCGGCTACACCTTC | CASRPTGGGYTF
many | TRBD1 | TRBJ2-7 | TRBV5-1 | TGCGCCAGCAGCGCCAGGGGGTCTCACTACGAGCAGTACTTC | CASSARGSHYEQYF
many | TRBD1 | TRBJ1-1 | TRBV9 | TGTGCCAGCAGCGAGGGGATGGGACAGGGGTATACTGAAGCTTTCTTT | CASSEGMGQGYTEAFF
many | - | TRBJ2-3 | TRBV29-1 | TGCAGCGTTATAGGGGGTACCCGCGGAACAGATACGCAGTATTTT | CSVIGGTRGTDTQYF
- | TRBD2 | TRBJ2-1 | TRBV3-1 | TGTGCCAGCAGCCAACTAGCGGGGTTTGACAATGAGCAGTTCTTC | CASSQLAGFDNEQFF
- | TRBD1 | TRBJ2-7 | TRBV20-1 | TGCAGTGCCCCGGAAGGACAGGGCAGGGCTGAGTACTTC | CSAPEGQGRAEYF
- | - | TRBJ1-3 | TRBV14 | TGTGCCAGCAGCCAAAACCAGGGTCGAAACACCATATATTTT | CASSQNQGRNTIYF